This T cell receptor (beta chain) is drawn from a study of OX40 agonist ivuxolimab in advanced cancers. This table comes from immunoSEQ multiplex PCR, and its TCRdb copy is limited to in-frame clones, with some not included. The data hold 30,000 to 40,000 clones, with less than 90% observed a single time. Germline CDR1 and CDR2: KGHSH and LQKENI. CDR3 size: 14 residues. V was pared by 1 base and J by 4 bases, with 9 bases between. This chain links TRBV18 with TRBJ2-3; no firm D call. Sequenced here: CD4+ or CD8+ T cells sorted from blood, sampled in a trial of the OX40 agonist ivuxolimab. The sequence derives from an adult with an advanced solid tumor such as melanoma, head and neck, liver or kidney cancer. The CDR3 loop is CASSPRQNSDTQYF. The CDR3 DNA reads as TGTGCCAGCTCACCACGACAAAATTCAGATACGCAGTATTTT.